The 16 T cell receptor beta chains below were found in one sample sequenced in a study of T cell responses to AZD1222 COVID-19 vaccine. Clones were read by immunoSEQ multiplex PCR, and TCRdb kept only the in-frame ones, dropping some. The sample has 120,000 or so clones, about 91% seen once. The source was peripheral blood, collected on day 0 of AZD1222 vaccination. Receptors originate from an adult in good health.

The CDR3 coding sequence is TGTGCCAGCAGCCCGTCCGGACAGGGGTCAGATACGCAGTATTTT. Residues: CASSPSGQGSDTQYF. The chain carries TRBV13 and TRBJ2-3, with 9 bases matching TRBD1. Germline lookup yields CDR1 PRHDT and CDR2 FYEKMQ (reference sequence). Trimming removed 5 bases from V and 4 bases from J; junction bases left unmatched: 7. The CDR3 has 15 amino acids.

This chain uses TRBV9 with TRBJ1-2; D is possibly TRBD1 (6 bases). CDR3 length equals 14 residues. Looked up from germline, CDR1 is SGDLS and CDR2 is YYNGEE. V dropped 0 bases and J dropped 8 bases, with 14 bases sitting between them. The DNA for the CDR3 is TGTGCCAGCAGCGTAGGGTGGGACACCTACGGCTACACCTTC. Amino acid sequence: CASSVGWDTYGYTF.

The chain links TRBV2 to TRBJ2-1, with a weak D call TRBD2 (5 bases). CDR1 and CDR2 (germline): SNHLY, FYNNEI. The CDR3 is 15 residues long. Trimming took 2 bases from V and 4 from J, leaving 12 bases between them. As DNA, the CDR3 is TGTGCCAGCAGTGAATGGGCTAGCACTTACAATGAGCAGTTCTTC. Its protein is CASSEWASTYNEQFF.

CDR3: CASSSGVYEQYF. CDR3 nucleotides: TGTGCCAGCAGCTCGGGGGTCTACGAGCAGTACTTC. The V call is TRBV5-5, the J call TRBJ2-7, with D possibly being TRBD2 (6 bases). The germline V and J ends were trimmed by 3 bases and 3 bases, with 7 bases remaining between them. Germline CDR1 and CDR2: SGHKS and YYEKEE (reference sequence). This CDR3 spans 12 amino acids.

The chain links TRBV2 to TRBJ2-7; 9 bases are a match to TRBD1. Germline V lookup: CDR1 SNHLY, CDR2 FYNNEI. The CDR3 length is 15 residues. Trimming at V came to 6 bases and at J to 6 bases, leaving 12 bases not matched to a gene. CDR3 amino acids: CASRTPGQGRREQYF. The CDR3, as DNA: TGTGCCAGCAGAACCCCGGGACAGGGTCGTCGCGAGCAGTACTTC.

This chain links TRBV19 with TRBJ1-2; TRBD1 is a possible D gene (6 bases). Germline CDR1 reads LNHDA; CDR2 reads SQIVND (reference sequence). Deletions cut 5 bases from V and 4 bases from J, with 8 bases between. The length of the CDR3 is 12 residues. The CDR3 nucleotides are TGTGCCAGTAGTCTACAGGGCTATGGCTACACCTTC. It encodes CASSLQGYGYTF.

The rearrangement uses TRBV29-1 and TRBJ2-1, with D possibly matching TRBD2 (7 bases). Trimming pared 7 bases from V and 5 bases from J, leaving 27 bases between. CDR1 and CDR2 (germline): SQVTM, ANQGSEA. This CDR3 has 17 residues. As DNA, the CDR3 is TGCAGCGCCCGTTGGGGCAGGGGACGGGAGGAGGACAATGAGCAGTTCTTC. This translates into CSARWGRGREEDNEQFF.

The rearrangement uses TRBV5-1 and TRBJ2-1; 9 bases agree with TRBD1. This CDR3 has 16 residues. Germline assignment: CDR1 SGHRS and CDR2 YFSETQ. With 0 bases clipped from V and 4 bases from J, the junction kept 5 bases outside the gene matches. The CDR3 coding sequence is TGCGCCAGCAGCTTGGACCTCGGGACAGGGTACAATGAGCAGTTCTTC. This encodes CASSLDLGTGYNEQFF.

The V call is TRBV19, the J call TRBJ1-1; TRBD1 might be the D (5 bases). V was pared by 3 bases and J by 0 bases, with 11 bases between. The germline CDR1 and CDR2 sequences are LNHDA and SQIVND (reference sequence). This CDR3 is built from 15 residues. CDR3 residues: CASSIGGGMNTEAFF. The CDR3 DNA reads as TGTGCCAGTAGTATTGGGGGTGGCATGAACACTGAAGCTTTCTTT.

In regard to this clone: Different DNA sequences within this sample yield the same CDR3. The chain links TRBV3-1 (or the pseudogene TRBV3-2) to TRBJ1-6; D gene unclear. The V and J ends lost 2 bases and 7 bases respectively, with 3 bases between them. Germline CDR1 reads LGHDT; CDR2 reads YNNKEL (reference sequence). The CDR3 length is 12 residues. The CDR3 sequence: CASSQSNSPLHF. CDR3 coding DNA: TGTGCCAGCAGCCAATCGAATTCACCCCTCCACTTT.

The chain employs TRBV4-2 and TRBJ2-2; D is perhaps TRBD2 (5 bases). V was trimmed by 3 bases and J by 6 bases, leaving 8 bases between them. Germline loops: CDR1 LGHNA, CDR2 YNFKEQ. The CDR3 contains 13 residues. CDR3 sequence (DNA): TGTGCCAGCAGCCAGAGGGCTTCCGGGGAGCTGTTTTTT. Translating gives CASSQRASGELFF.

The chain uses TRBV30 and TRBJ2-3; D gene unclear. V lost 4 bases, J lost 0 bases, and 17 bases lay in between. The germline CDR1 and CDR2 sequences are GTSNPN and SVGIG (reference sequence). There are 16 residues in the CDR3. CDR3 coding DNA: TGTGCCTGGATCCCCTACTTCTGGCAGAGCACAGATACGCAGTATTTT. Protein sequence: CAWIPYFWQSTDTQYF.

This clone was detected once. The rearrangement uses TRBV5-1 and TRBJ1-3; a weak D match, TRBD1 (5 bases). The CDR3 totals 14 residues. V shed 4 bases and J shed 0 bases, with 8 bases lying between them. The V gene's germline CDR1 is SGHRS and CDR2 YFSETQ. The CDR3 region is CASSPGLSGNTIYF. The CDR3 bases are TGCGCCAGCAGCCCGGGACTCTCTGGAAACACCATATATTTT.

The rearrangement joins TRBV7-2 to TRBJ2-1; perhaps D is TRBD1 or TRBD2 (5 bases each). CDR3 length equals 14 residues. CDR1 and CDR2 (germline): SGHTA, FQGNSA. The germline V and J ends were trimmed by 5 bases and 2 bases, with 10 bases remaining between them. The DNA for the CDR3 is TGTGCCAGCAGCACCGGGACCCCCTACAATGAGCAGTTCTTC. Protein product: CASSTGTPYNEQFF.

J is TRBJ1-5 and V is TRBV24-1; tentative D call: TRBD1 (5 bases). V lost 7 bases and J 3 bases, leaving 15 bases between the germline ends. Germline CDR1 KGHDR, CDR2 SFDVKD. The CDR3 has 15 residues. The CDR3 reads CATRGQRQTNQPQHF. CDR3 sequence (DNA): TGTGCCACCAGGGGGCAGCGACAGACCAATCAGCCCCAGCATTTT.

The chain carries TRBV3-1 (or the pseudogene TRBV3-2) and TRBJ2-3, with 11 bases identical to TRBD2. The V segment lost 1 base and the J segment 5 bases; nucleotides outside the gene matches: 8. The CDR3 has 17 amino acids. Germline V CDR1 and CDR2: LGHDT, YNNKEL (reference sequence). The CDR3 loop reads CASSQALAGGPGDTQYF. The CDR3 bases are TGTGCCAGCAGCCAAGCTCTAGCGGGAGGTCCGGGAGATACGCAGTATTTT.